A selection of T cell receptor beta chains follows, all from one sample in a study of CD8 T cells in Susac syndrome. TCRdb reprocessed the immunoSEQ multiplex PCR reads via MiXCR and lists one record per CDR3 protein. The table records approximately 170,000 distinct CDR3 sequences, roughly 95% of them present only once. The sequenced sample consisted of CD4+ T cells from PBMCs. These receptors were collected from a human donor with multiple sclerosis. Each CDR3 is given with its conserved first and last residue. D genes are given only for firm matches. Size is stated for part of the rows, as once, few or many counts, or as a class when the clone is expanded.

15 | - | TRBJ1-2 | TRBV18 | - | TGTGCCAGCTCACCAGCGGCAGAAGCTAACTATGGCTACACCTTC | CASSPAAEANYGYTF
16 | TRBD2 | TRBJ2-1 | TRBV29-1 | - | TGCAGCGTTGAGGGGGGACTAGCGGGGGAGTACAATGAGCAGTTCTTC | CSVEGGLAGEYNEQFF
15 | - | TRBJ1-2 | TRBV2 | - | TGTGCCAGCAGCCCCGCCGGGGGTCATGGCTATGGCTACACCTTC | CASSPAGGHGYGYTF
14 | - | TRBJ2-5 | TRBV20-1 | - | TGCAGTGCTAGAGATTTGAGACTTCAAGAGACCCAGTACTTC | CSARDLRLQETQYF
12 | - | TRBJ2-1 | TRBV12-3/TRBV12-4 | - | TGTGCCAGCAGTTTATCAGTCCCCGAGCAGTTCTTC | CASSLSVPEQFF
15 | - | TRBJ1-4 | TRBV4-3 | - | TGCGCCAGCAGCCAAACTAGACAGGCAAATGAAAAACTGTTTTTT | CASSQTRQANEKLFF
12 | - | TRBJ1-3 | TRBV6-6 | - | TGTGCCAGCGGGCTCGAAGGAAACACCATATATTTT | CASGLEGNTIYF
16 | - | TRBJ2-3 | TRBV6-5 | - | TGTGCCAGCAGTTACTCGAGTGGAGGGTTGGGAGATACGCAGTATTTT | CASSYSSGGLGDTQYF
17 | TRBD2 | TRBJ2-1 | TRBV27 | - | TGTGCCAGCGCCACTCGGGGGGCTAGCGGGAGTACCAATGAGCAGTTCTTC | CASATRGASGSTNEQFF
13 | - | TRBJ2-2 | TRBV2 | - | TGTGCCAGCAGTGTCGGAGGGCTCGGGGAGCTGTTTTTT | CASSVGGLGELFF
15 | TRBD1 | TRBJ2-1 | TRBV7-3 | - | TGTGCCAGCAGCTCCGGGACAGGGGGAAACAATGAGCAGTTCTTC | CASSSGTGGNNEQFF
14 | - | TRBJ1-1 | TRBV7-2 | - | TGTGCCAGCAGCGCGGACAGATTGAACACTGAAGCTTTCTTT | CASSADRLNTEAFF
18 | - | TRBJ1-3 | TRBV6-5 | - | TGTGCCAGCAGTTACTCGATAACGTCGGAATTAGCTGGAAACACCATATATTTT | CASSYSITSELAGNTIYF
16 | - | TRBJ2-3 | TRBV18 | once | TGTGCCAGCTCACGAAGGATTGGAGGCGGCACAGATACGCAGTATTTT | CASSRRIGGGTDTQYF
13 | - | TRBJ2-2 | TRBV2 | - | TGTGCCAGCAAGGCGGCTACCACCGGGGAGCTGTTTTTT | CASKAATTGELFF
12 | - | TRBJ1-2 | TRBV7-2 | - | TGTGCCAGCAGCTCCAAAGTCTATGGCTACACCTTC | CASSSKVYGYTF
14 | TRBD1 | TRBJ1-1 | TRBV3-1 | - | TGTGCCAGCAGCCAGGGACAGGGGTTAACTGAAGCTTTCTTT | CASSQGQGLTEAFF
15 | TRBD1 | TRBJ1-2 | TRBV19 | once | TGTGCCAGTAGTGGCGGGGCCGGGACAGGGCTTGGCTACACCTTC | CASSGGAGTGLGYTF
12 | - | TRBJ1-1 | TRBV10-3 | - | TGTGCCATCAGTATACAGGGTCTTGGAGCTTTCTTT | CAISIQGLGAFF
19 | - | TRBJ1-6 | TRBV27 | - | TGTGCCAGCAGTTTATTGGCCCCCGGGGGTAGCTCCTATAATTCACCCCTCCACTTT | CASSLLAPGGSSYNSPLHF
13 | - | TRBJ1-5 | TRBV27 | - | TGTGCCGTAGGCAGAACAGGCAATCAGCCCCAGCATTTT | CAVGRTGNQPQHF
16 | - | TRBJ1-5 | TRBV7-9 | - | TGTGCCAGCAGTCGCAGCAGGGGTAGCGGCAATCAGCCCCAGCATTTT | CASSRSRGSGNQPQHF
12 | - | TRBJ1-4 | TRBV29-1 | - | TGCAGCGTTGGATCGGACAGCGGAAAACTGTTTTTT | CSVGSDSGKLFF
14 | - | TRBJ1-4 | TRBV6-5 | - | TGTGCCAGCAGGCCCCGGATCGGCCATGAAAAACTGTTTTTT | CASRPRIGHEKLFF
11 | - | TRBJ2-1 | TRBV4-1 | - | TGCGCCAGCAGTACGGGAAATGAGCAGTTCTTC | CASSTGNEQFF
14 | - | TRBJ1-5 | TRBV4-1 | - | TGCGCCAGCAGCCAAGTGCAATCTAATCAGCCCCAGCATTTT | CASSQVQSNQPQHF
13 | TRBD2 | TRBJ2-2 | TRBV20-1 | - | TGCAGTGTCGGGAGGCCGAGTACCGGGGAGCTGTTTTTT | CSVGRPSTGELFF
14 | TRBD2 | TRBJ2-5 | TRBV6-5 | once | TGTGCCAGTCAAAGGAGCGGGATCTGGGAGACCCAGTACTTC | CASQRSGIWETQYF
15 | - | TRBJ1-1 | TRBV7-9 | - | TGTGCCAGCAGCTTCGTCTCAGGTGGGGTCACTGAAGCTTTCTTT | CASSFVSGGVTEAFF
14 | TRBD1 | TRBJ1-2 | TRBV7-9 | - | TGTGCCAGCAGGGGACTTGGGACAGACTATGGCTACACCTTC | CASRGLGTDYGYTF
14 | TRBD2 | TRBJ2-7 | TRBV18 | - | TGTGCCAGCTCACCGATAGCGGGGCCCGACGAGCAGTACTTC | CASSPIAGPDEQYF
16 | - | TRBJ2-1 | TRBV30 | - | TGTGCCTGGAGTGTACCGTTCGGCTTCTTTATAGATGAGCAGTTCTTC | CAWSVPFGFFIDEQFF
16 | TRBD2 | TRBJ2-1 | TRBV9 | - | TGTGCCAGCAGCGTCTTTGGACTAGCGGAACACAATGAGCAGTTCTTC | CASSVFGLAEHNEQFF
13 | - | TRBJ1-1 | TRBV6-2/TRBV6-3 | few | TGTGCCAGCAGTTACGTCCGAACCGCTGAAGCTTTCTTT | CASSYVRTAEAFF
14 | TRBD1 | TRBJ2-5 | TRBV25-1 | - | TGTGCCAGCAGTGGGGACAGGGGCCCCGAGACCCAGTACTTC | CASSGDRGPETQYF
15 | TRBD1 | TRBJ1-1 | TRBV6-1 | - | TGTGCCAGCAGTGAACAGGGGGGGAGTAAAGGACAAGCTTTCTTT | CASSEQGGSKGQAFF
14 | - | TRBJ1-1 | TRBV5-4 | - | TGTGCCAGCAGCGTTGTGGGGGTGGATAATGAAGCTTTCTTT | CASSVVGVDNEAFF
15 | - | TRBJ2-5 | TRBV6-1 | - | TGTGCCAGCAGTGATATCGTGAGGGGCGAAGAGACCCAGTACTTC | CASSDIVRGEETQYF
15 | TRBD2 | TRBJ2-7 | TRBV7-2 | - | TGTGCCAGCAGAACTCAGGCGGGAGGTGGTTACGAGCAGTACTTC | CASRTQAGGGYEQYF
13 | - | TRBJ2-5 | TRBV7-9 | - | TGTGCCAGCAGCTTAGGAGGGGAAGAGACCCAGTACTTC | CASSLGGEETQYF
13 | - | TRBJ1-2 | TRBV12-3/TRBV12-4 | - | TGTGCCAGCAGCCTTCTGAAGAGGGTTGGCTACACCTTC | CASSLLKRVGYTF
13 | TRBD1 | TRBJ1-1 | TRBV6-5 | - | TGTGCCAGCAGGGGACAGGGGGAAACTGAAGCTTTCTTT | CASRGQGETEAFF
12 | - | TRBJ2-7 | TRBV7-2 | - | TGTGCCAGCAGCCGTTACGTTAAGGAGCAGTACTTC | CASSRYVKEQYF
12 | - | TRBJ1-1 | TRBV15 | - | TGTGCCACCAGCAGAGATCGGCGTGAAGCTTTCTTT | CATSRDRREAFF
15 | TRBD1 | TRBJ2-3 | TRBV7-2 | - | TGTGCCAGCAGCTTATGGGGACAGGGAAGTGATACGCAGTATTTT | CASSLWGQGSDTQYF
13 | TRBD1 | TRBJ1-5 | TRBV20-1 | - | TGCAGTGTCTCGTACAGGGGTGATCAGCCCCAGCATTTT | CSVSYRGDQPQHF
14 | TRBD2 | TRBJ2-1 | TRBV29-1 | - | TGCAGCGTTTTGACTAGCGGCTCCTACAATGAGCAGTTCTTC | CSVLTSGSYNEQFF
16 | TRBD2 | TRBJ2-7 | TRBV19 | - | TGTGCCAGTAGTACCCTTTATACCTGGGCGGGAGGCGAGCAGTACTTC | CASSTLYTWAGGEQYF
11 | - | TRBJ1-5 | TRBV20-1 | - | TGCAGTGCTAGAGACTGTCAGCCCCAGCATTTT | CSARDCQPQHF
14 | - | TRBJ1-5 | TRBV30 | - | TGTGCCTGGGCCCTAGGAGGGAGCAATCAGCCCCAGCATTTT | CAWALGGSNQPQHF
15 | - | TRBJ1-1 | TRBV18 | - | TGTGCCAGCTCACCCAGACAGGCAATGAACACTGAAGCTTTCTTT | CASSPRQAMNTEAFF
16 | TRBD1 | TRBJ2-7 | TRBV6-2/TRBV6-3 | - | TGTGCCAGCAGTCTCGACTCCGGGACAGGCCCCTACGAGCAGTACTTC | CASSLDSGTGPYEQYF
12 | - | TRBJ1-1 | TRBV3-1 | - | TGTGCCAGCAGCCGCGACCAGAGCAAAGCTTTCTTT | CASSRDQSKAFF
17 | TRBD2 | TRBJ2-1 | TRBV19 | - | TGTGCCAGTAGTATATCCCCAGGGAGGGCCGGTTACAATGAGCAGTTCTTC | CASSISPGRAGYNEQFF
11 | TRBD1 | TRBJ2-5 | TRBV20-1 | - | TGCAGTGAGGGACAGGGGGAGACCCAGTACTTC | CSEGQGETQYF
14 | TRBD1 | TRBJ1-4 | TRBV3-1 | - | TGTGCCAGCAGCCAGGAGAACAGGGGGGAAAAACTGTTTTTT | CASSQENRGEKLFF
15 | - | TRBJ1-5 | TRBV5-1 | once | TGCGCCAGCAGCTTGGGTGGGACAAGCAATCAGCCCCAGCATTTT | CASSLGGTSNQPQHF
13 | TRBD1 | TRBJ2-3 | TRBV11-3 | - | TGTGCCAGCAGCAGGACAGGGAAGGATACGCAGTATTTT | CASSRTGKDTQYF
15 | - | TRBJ2-1 | TRBV28 | - | TGTGCCAGCAGACGACTCGGGGGTTCCTACAATGAGCAGTTCTTC | CASRRLGGSYNEQFF
15 | TRBD1 | TRBJ2-7 | TRBV6-5 | - | TGTGCCAGCAGCCGGGACAGGGACCATAGATACGAGCAGTACTTC | CASSRDRDHRYEQYF